The 8 T cell receptor beta chains below come from one sample, sequenced in a study of beta chain features in type 1 diabetes. Expressed TCRB transcripts were sequenced because the entire RNA isolate underwent reverse transcription. The data were produced by immunoSEQ multiplex PCR, yet TCRdb's version contains in-frame clones alone and is incomplete. The sample yields 600,000 to 650,000 clones, 15% to 18% seen once. The source material was naive CD4+ T cells from blood. Receptor source: a man between 18 and 35 years old in good health.

The chain combines TRBV7-9 with TRBJ1-2, with 8 bases fitting TRBD1. The CDR3 contains 14 residues. Germline lookup yields CDR1 SEHNR and CDR2 FQNEAQ (reference sequence). The trim removed 5 bases at V and 4 bases at J, leaving 6 bases unmatched. This CDR3 is CASSRGTGGYGYTF. In DNA, the CDR3 is TGTGCCAGCAGCCGCGGCACAGGGGGCTATGGCTACACCTTC.

V is TRBV27 and J is TRBJ2-3; a possible D gene is TRBD1 (6 bases). The V gene's germline CDR1 is MNHEY and CDR2 SMNVEV (reference sequence). This CDR3 has 15 amino acids. Trimming stripped 3 bases from V and 2 bases from J, with 12 bases between. CDR3 sequence reads: CASSFKRGSTDTQYF. The CDR3 DNA is TGTGCCAGCAGTTTTAAGAGGGGGTCCACAGATACGCAGTATTTT.

This clone showed up just a few times. The gene calls are TRBV5-5 and TRBJ2-1; 9 positions agree with TRBD2. With 1 base clipped from V and 0 bases from J, the junction kept 8 bases outside the gene matches. Germline values: CDR1 SGHKS, CDR2 YYEKEE (reference sequence). The CDR3 consists of 18 residues. CDR3 in amino acids: CASSLLASGISSYNEQFF. CDR3 sequence (DNA): TGTGCCAGCAGCTTGTTAGCTAGCGGGATTAGCTCCTACAATGAGCAGTTCTTC.

This clone was seen a handful of times. This chain joins TRBV6-5 and TRBJ1-1; TRBD1 agrees at 9 bases. Germline CDR1 and CDR2: MNHEY and SVGAGI. With V trimmed by 5 bases and J by 7 bases, 11 bases remained unmatched. This CDR3 comprises 15 residues. The CDR3 is CASSHDWTGDVEAFF. In DNA, the CDR3 is TGTGCCAGCAGTCATGACTGGACAGGGGACGTTGAAGCTTTCTTT.

CDR3 protein: CASSQDSNEKLFF. CDR3 nucleotide sequence: TGTGCCAGCAGCCAAGATTCTAATGAAAAACTGTTTTTT. The chain recombines TRBV14 with TRBJ1-4; no reliable D call. With 0 bases removed from V and 3 bases from J, the gap between germline ends came to 2 bases. This CDR3 spans 13 amino acids. The germline CDR1 and CDR2 sequences are SGHDN and FVKESK.

J is TRBJ2-2 and V is TRBV4-3; D is perhaps TRBD1 (6 bases). Germline CDR1 reads LGHNA; CDR2 reads YSLEER. V was cut by 0 bases and J by 4 bases, with 9 bases left in between. This CDR3 spans 15 amino acids. The CDR3 protein is CASSQEEGGTGELFF. In DNA, the CDR3 is TGCGCCAGCAGCCAAGAGGAAGGGGGCACCGGGGAGCTGTTTTTT.

The V and J genes are TRBV10-3 and TRBJ2-7; TRBD1 might be the D (6 bases). The V end was cut by 8 bases, the J end by 0 bases, with 11 bases between. CDR1 ENHRY and CDR2 SYGVKD come from the germline V gene. This CDR3 spans 13 amino acids. The CDR3 region has the DNA TGTGCCATCTCGACAGGAAGCTCCTACGAGCAGTACTTC. It encodes CAISTGSSYEQYF.

This clone was detected only a few times. The CDR3 nucleotides are TGCGCCAGCAGCCAAGAAAGCAGGGTTCAGCCCCAGCATTTT. This sequence encodes CASSQESRVQPQHF. The gene calls are TRBV4-1 and TRBJ1-5, with D perhaps TRBD1 (5 bases). CDR3 size: 14 residues. Germline V gene lookup returns CDR1 MGHRA and CDR2 YSYEKL. Trimming removed 0 bases at V and 6 bases at J, with 9 bases between.